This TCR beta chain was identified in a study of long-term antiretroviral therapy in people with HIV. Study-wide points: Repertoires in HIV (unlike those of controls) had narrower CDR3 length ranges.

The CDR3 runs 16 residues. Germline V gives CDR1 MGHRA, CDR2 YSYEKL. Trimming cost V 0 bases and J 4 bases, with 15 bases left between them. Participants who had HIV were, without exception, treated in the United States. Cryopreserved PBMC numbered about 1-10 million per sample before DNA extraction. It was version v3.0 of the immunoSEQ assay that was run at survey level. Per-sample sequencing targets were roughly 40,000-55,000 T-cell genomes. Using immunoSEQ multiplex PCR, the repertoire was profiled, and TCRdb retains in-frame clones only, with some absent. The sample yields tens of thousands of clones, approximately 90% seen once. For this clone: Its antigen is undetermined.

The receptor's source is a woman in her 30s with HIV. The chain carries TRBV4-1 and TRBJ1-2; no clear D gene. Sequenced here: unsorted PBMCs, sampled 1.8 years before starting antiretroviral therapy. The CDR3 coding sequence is TGCGCCAGCAGCCAAGACCCCTTCGGACCCTCCTATGGCTACACCTTC. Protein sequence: CASSQDPFGPSYGYTF.